A selection of T cell receptor beta chains follows, all from one sample in a study of PD-1 blockade in classical Hodgkin lymphoma. Sequencing was performed with immunoSEQ multiplex PCR; in TCRdb, only in-frame clones are kept and a portion is missing. The sample consists of approximately 10,000 clones, 60% to 80% of them appearing once. Material: CD4+ T cells from blood, obtained at baseline. Source of these receptors: a human donor with classical Hodgkin lymphoma. The CDR3 runs from the conserved cysteine through the conserved F or W. D genes are given only for firm matches. Only part of the rows carry a size: once, few, many, or a class if the clone is expanded.

j_call | clone_size | d_call | v_call | cdr3_aa | cdr3_nt
TRBJ2-7 | . | . | TRBV7-9 | CASSPAGEQYF | TGTGCCAGCAGCCCGGCAGGGGAGCAGTACTTC
TRBJ2-3 | . | . | TRBV7-2 | CASSLRQIGEPDTQYF | TGTGCCAGCAGCTTGAGACAGATCGGTGAGCCAGATACGCAGTATTTT
TRBJ1-2 | . | . | TRBV7-9 | CASNVGYTF | TGTGCCAGCAACGTTGGCTACACCTTC
TRBJ2-3 | . | TRBD2 | TRBV6-4 | CASRTSGSTDTQYF | TGTGCCAGCAGGACTAGCGGTAGCACAGATACGCAGTATTTT
TRBJ2-7 | once | . | TRBV6-1 | CASSAAERYSYEQYF | TGTGCCAGCAGTGCTGCGGAACGCTACTCCTACGAGCAGTACTTC
TRBJ2-3 | once | . | TRBV7-6 | CASSLSGAGPDTQYF | TGTGCCAGCAGCTTGAGTGGAGCTGGCCCAGATACGCAGTATTTT
TRBJ2-3 | . | TRBD1 | TRBV7-9 | CASSLMQGAATDTQYF | TGTGCCAGCAGCTTAATGCAGGGGGCAGCCACAGATACGCAGTATTTT
TRBJ2-1 | . | . | TRBV11-3 | CASSLGQSSYNEQFF | TGTGCCAGCAGCTTAGGGCAGAGCTCCTACAATGAGCAGTTCTTC
TRBJ2-7 | . | TRBD2 | TRBV13 | CASSTGLVGIRNEQYF | TGTGCCAGCAGCACAGGACTAGTAGGGATTAGGAACGAGCAGTACTTC
TRBJ1-4 | . | TRBD1 | TRBV5-1 | CASAGDTGVTNEKLFF | TGCGCCAGCGCGGGCGATACAGGGGTAACTAATGAAAAACTGTTTTTT
TRBJ2-2 | few | TRBD2 | TRBV27 | CASRRLAPDGELFF | TGTGCCAGCAGGCGACTAGCTCCTGACGGGGAGCTGTTTTTT
TRBJ2-1 | . | . | TRBV6-5 | CASGLGNEQFF | TGTGCCAGCGGTTTGGGAAATGAGCAGTTCTTC
TRBJ1-4 | few | TRBD1 | TRBV11-2 | CASSFARQGYEKLFF | TGTGCCAGCAGCTTCGCCCGACAGGGCTATGAAAAACTGTTTTTT
TRBJ2-7 | few | . | TRBV6-1 | CASSPTRTEEQYF | TGTGCCAGCAGCCCAACAAGGACTGAAGAGCAGTACTTC
TRBJ1-4 | . | . | TRBV5-1 | CASSLTVATNEKLFF | TGCGCCAGCAGCTTGACAGTTGCAACTAATGAAAAACTGTTTTTT